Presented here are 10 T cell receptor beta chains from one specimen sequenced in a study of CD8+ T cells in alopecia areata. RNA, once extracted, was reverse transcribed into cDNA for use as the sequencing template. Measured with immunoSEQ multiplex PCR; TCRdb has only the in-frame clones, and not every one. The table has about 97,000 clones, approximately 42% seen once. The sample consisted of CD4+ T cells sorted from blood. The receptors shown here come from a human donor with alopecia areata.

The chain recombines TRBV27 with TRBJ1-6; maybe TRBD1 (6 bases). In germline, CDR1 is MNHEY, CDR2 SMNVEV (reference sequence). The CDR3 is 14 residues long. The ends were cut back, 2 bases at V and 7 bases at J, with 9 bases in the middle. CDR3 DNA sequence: TGTGCCAGCAGTTTAAGGGACACCAATTCACCCCTCCACTTT. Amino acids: CASSLRDTNSPLHF.

CDR3: CASSQTSGIADTQYF. CDR3 DNA sequence: TGCGCCAGCAGCCAGACTAGCGGGATTGCGGATACGCAGTATTTT. The chain has TRBV5-1 and TRBJ2-3, with TRBD2 identical over 11 bases. The J segment lost 6 bases and the V segment lost 4 bases, leaving 7 bases of the junction unmatched. CDR1 and CDR2 (germline): SGHRS, YFSETQ. The CDR3 length is 15 residues.

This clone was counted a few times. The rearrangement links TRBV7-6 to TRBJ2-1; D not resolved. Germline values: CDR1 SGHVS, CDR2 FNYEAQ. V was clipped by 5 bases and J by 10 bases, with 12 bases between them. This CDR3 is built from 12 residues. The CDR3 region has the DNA TGTGCCAGCAGCCACCCTTTGCGAGAGCAGTTCTTC. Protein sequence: CASSHPLREQFF.

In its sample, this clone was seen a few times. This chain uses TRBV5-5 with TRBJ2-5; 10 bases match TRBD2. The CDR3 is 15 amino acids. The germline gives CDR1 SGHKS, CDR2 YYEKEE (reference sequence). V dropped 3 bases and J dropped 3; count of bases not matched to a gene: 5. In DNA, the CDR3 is TGTGCCAGCAGCTGGGGGACTAGCGTAAAAGAGACCCAGTACTTC. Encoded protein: CASSWGTSVKETQYF.

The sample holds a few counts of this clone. DNA for the CDR3: TGTGCCAGCAGGGGACAGGGGACCTCTGGGGCCAACGTCCTGACTTTC. It codes for CASRGQGTSGANVLTF. The chain couples TRBV9 to TRBJ2-6, with 10 bases identical to TRBD1. The CDR3 has 16 residues. The germline gives CDR1 SGDLS, CDR2 YYNGEE. J gave up 0 bases and V 5 bases, and 2 bases lay outside the gene matches.

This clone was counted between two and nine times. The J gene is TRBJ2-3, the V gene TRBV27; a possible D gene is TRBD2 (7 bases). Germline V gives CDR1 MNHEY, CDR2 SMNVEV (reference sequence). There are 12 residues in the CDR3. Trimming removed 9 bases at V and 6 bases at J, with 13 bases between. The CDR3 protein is CASSEGGDTQYF. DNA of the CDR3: TGTGCCAGTTCCGAGGGGGGGGATACGCAGTATTTT.

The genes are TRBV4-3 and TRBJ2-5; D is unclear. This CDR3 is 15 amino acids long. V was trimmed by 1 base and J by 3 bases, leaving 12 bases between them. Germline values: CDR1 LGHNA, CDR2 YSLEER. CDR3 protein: CASSQGVAPEETQYF. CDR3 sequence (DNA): TGCGCCAGCAGCCAAGGGGTCGCACCTGAAGAGACCCAGTACTTC.

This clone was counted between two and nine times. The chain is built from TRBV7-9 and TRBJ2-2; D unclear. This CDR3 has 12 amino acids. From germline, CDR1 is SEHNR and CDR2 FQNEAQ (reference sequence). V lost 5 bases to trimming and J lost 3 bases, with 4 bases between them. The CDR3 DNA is TGTGCCAGCAGCCAAGACACCGGGGAGCTGTTTTTT. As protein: CASSQDTGELFF.

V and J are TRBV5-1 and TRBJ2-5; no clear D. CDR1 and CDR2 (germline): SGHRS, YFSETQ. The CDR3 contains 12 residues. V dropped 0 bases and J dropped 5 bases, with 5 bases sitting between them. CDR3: CASSLAKETQYF. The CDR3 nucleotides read TGCGCCAGCAGCTTGGCCAAGGAGACCCAGTACTTC. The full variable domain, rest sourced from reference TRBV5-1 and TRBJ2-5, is KAGVTQTPRYLIKTRGQQVTLSCSPISGHRSVSWYQQTPGQGLQFLFEYFSETQRNKGNFPGRFSGRQFSNSRSEMNVSTLELGDSALYLCASSLAKETQYFGPGTRLLVL.

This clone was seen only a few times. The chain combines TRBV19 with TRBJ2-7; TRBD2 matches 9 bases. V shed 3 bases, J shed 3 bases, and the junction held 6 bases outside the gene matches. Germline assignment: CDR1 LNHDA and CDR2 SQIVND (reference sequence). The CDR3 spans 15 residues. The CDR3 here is CASSIASSGNYEQYF. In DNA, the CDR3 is TGTGCCAGTAGTATTGCGTCTAGCGGGAACTACGAGCAGTACTTC.